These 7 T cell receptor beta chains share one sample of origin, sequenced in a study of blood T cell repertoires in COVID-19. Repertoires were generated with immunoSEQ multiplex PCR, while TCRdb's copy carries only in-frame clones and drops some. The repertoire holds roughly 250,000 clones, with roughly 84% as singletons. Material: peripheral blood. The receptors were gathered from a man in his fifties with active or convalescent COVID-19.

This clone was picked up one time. The CDR3 region has the DNA TGTGCCACCAGCCCCCGGACTAGCGGGGTTGAGCAGTACTTC. Amino acids: CATSPRTSGVEQYF. The rearrangement joins TRBV15 to TRBJ2-7; TRBD2 matches 12 bases. Per the germline V gene, CDR1 is LNHNV and CDR2 is YYDKDF (reference sequence). This CDR3 contains 14 residues. Trimming took 5 bases from V and 7 from J; bases not matched to a gene: 6.

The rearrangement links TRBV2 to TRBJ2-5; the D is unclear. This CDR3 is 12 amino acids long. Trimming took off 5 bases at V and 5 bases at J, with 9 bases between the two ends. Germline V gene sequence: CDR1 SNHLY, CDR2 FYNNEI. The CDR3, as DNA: TGTGCCAGCAGTCCCGCGCGGGAGACCCAGTACTTC. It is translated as CASSPARETQYF.

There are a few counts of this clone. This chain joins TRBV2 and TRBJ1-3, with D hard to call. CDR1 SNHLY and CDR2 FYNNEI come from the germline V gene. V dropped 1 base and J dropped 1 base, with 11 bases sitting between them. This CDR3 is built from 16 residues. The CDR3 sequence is CASSEGGQLSGNTIYF. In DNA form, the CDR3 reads TGTGCCAGCAGTGAAGGAGGGCAGCTTTCTGGAAACACCATATATTTT.

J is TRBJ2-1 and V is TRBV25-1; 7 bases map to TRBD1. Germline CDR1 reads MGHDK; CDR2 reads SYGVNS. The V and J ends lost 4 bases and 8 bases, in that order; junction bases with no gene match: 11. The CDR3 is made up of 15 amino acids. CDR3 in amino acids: CASSGSKGQSDEQFF. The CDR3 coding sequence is TGTGCCAGCAGTGGGTCCAAGGGACAGAGTGATGAGCAGTTCTTC. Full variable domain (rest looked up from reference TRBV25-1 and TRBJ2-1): EADIYQTPRYLVIGTGKKITLECSQTMGHDKMYWYQQDPGMELHLIHYSYGVNSTEKGDLSSESTVSRIRTEHFPLTLESARPSHTSQYLCASSGSKGQSDEQFFGPGTRLTVL.

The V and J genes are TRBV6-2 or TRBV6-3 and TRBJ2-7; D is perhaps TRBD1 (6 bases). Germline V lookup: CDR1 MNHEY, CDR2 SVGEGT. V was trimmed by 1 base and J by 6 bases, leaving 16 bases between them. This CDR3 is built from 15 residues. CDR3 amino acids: CASSYFSTGHGEQYF. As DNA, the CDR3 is TGTGCCAGCAGTTACTTTTCAACGGGACACGGCGAGCAGTACTTC.

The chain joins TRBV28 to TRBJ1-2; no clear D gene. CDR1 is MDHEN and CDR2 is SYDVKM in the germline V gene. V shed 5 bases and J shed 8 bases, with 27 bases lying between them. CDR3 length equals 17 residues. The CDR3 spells CASSLGRGPLLSIGYTF. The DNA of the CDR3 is TGTGCCAGCAGTCTCGGGCGAGGGCCGTTACTTTCTATCGGCTACACCTTC.

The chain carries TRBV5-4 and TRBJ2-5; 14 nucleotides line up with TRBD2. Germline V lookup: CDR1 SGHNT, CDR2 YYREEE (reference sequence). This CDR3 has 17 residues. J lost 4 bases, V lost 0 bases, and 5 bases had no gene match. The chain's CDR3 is CASSLVTSGGGRETQYF. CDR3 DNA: TGTGCCAGCAGCTTGGTGACTAGCGGGGGGGGACGAGAGACCCAGTACTTC.